Presented here are 14 T cell receptor beta chains from one specimen sequenced in a study of cytomegalovirus exposure and HLA in healthy donors (dated by TCRdb to 2015 to 2018). Library preparation employed the immunoSEQ multiplex PCR assay. A mixture of 60 forward primers for TCR Vbeta segments and 13 reverse primers for TCR Jbeta segments was used in the multiplex PCR. Not all clones reach the TCRdb copy of this immuneACCESS table, which keeps in-frame sequences only. Checked studies attribute under half of the gap to unresolved V genes and leave the rest unexplained. This specimen's table enumerates some 110,000 clones. The top ten clonotypes cover less than 4.5% of the sample. Sequencing used PBMCs. The receptors stem from a man in his thirties or forties in good health and CMV-seronegative.

The V gene is TRBV6-1, the J gene TRBJ2-5; TRBD2 might be the D (7 bases). CDR3 length: 14 amino acids. Germline loops: CDR1 MNHNS, CDR2 SASEGT. Trimming removed 6 bases at V and 1 base at J, with 12 bases between. In DNA, the CDR3 is TGTGCCAGCAGAGGGGGGGGGCTCCAAGAGACCCAGTACTTC. Protein product: CASRGGGLQETQYF.

The V call is TRBV27, the J call TRBJ2-3, with TRBD2 identical over 7 bases. The germline V gene encodes CDR1 MNHEY and CDR2 SMNVEV (reference sequence). The CDR3 consists of 16 residues. Trimming at V came to 3 bases and at J to 4 bases, leaving 10 bases not matched to a gene. The CDR3 DNA is TGTGCCAGCAGTTTCTCAAGCGGGGAGAAGGCAGATACGCAGTATTTT. It is translated as CASSFSSGEKADTQYF.

The chain joins TRBV2 to TRBJ2-3; D is possibly TRBD2 (6 bases). V was pared by 6 bases and J by 2 bases, with 15 bases between. CDR1 is SNHLY, CDR2 FYNNEI, per germline. The CDR3 runs to 15 residues. This CDR3 is CASSPRRDLTDTQYF. CDR3 in DNA: TGTGCCAGCAGCCCCCGGAGGGACCTCACAGATACGCAGTATTTT.

Remarks on this clone: The conserved closing phenylalanine or tryptophan is absent in this CDR3, likely reflecting a read error. V and J are TRBV5-4 and TRBJ1-6; 8 bases are shared with TRBD1. CDR3 length equals 14 residues. V lost 5 bases to trimming and J lost 13 bases; unmatched junction nucleotides: 11. Germline CDR1 SGHNT, CDR2 YYREEE (reference sequence). The CDR3 nucleotides read TGTGCCAGCAGTTCCGGACAGGGACAGGTTCCCCTCCACCTT. Protein sequence: CASSSGQGQVPLHL.

This sequence joins TRBV5-1 and TRBJ2-5, with D possibly being TRBD2 (6 bases). The end of the DNA is better explained by TRBJ2-7, so the J call may be wrong. The CDR3 is 15 amino acids. Germline V gene data show CDR1 as SGHRS and CDR2 as YFSETQ. This CDR3 is CASRPLPGSDYEQYF. In DNA, the CDR3 is TGCGCCAGCAGGCCCCTCCCCGGGAGCGACTACGAGCAGTACTTC.

For this clone: Within the sample, other DNA sequences also encode this same CDR3. The J gene is TRBJ1-2, the V gene TRBV19; D unclear. Germline values: CDR1 LNHDA, CDR2 SQIVND (reference sequence). The germline V and J ends were trimmed by 6 bases and 0 bases, with 11 bases remaining between them. The CDR3 contains 14 residues. Here the CDR3 reads CASSLEATNYGYTF. CDR3 DNA: TGTGCCAGTAGCTTAGAAGCCACTAACTATGGCTACACCTTC. The full variable domain, completed using reference TRBV19 and TRBJ1-2, is DGGITQSPKYLFRKEGQNVTLSCEQNLNHDAMYWYRQDPGQGLRLIYYSQIVNDFQKGDIAEGYSVSREKKESFPLTVTSAQKNPTAFYLCASSLEATNYGYTFGSGTRLTVV.

This chain links TRBV5-1 with TRBJ1-3, with D tentatively TRBD1 (6 bases). In germline, CDR1 is SGHRS, CDR2 YFSETQ. The CDR3 sequence is 19 residues long. Trimming removed 2 bases at V and 3 bases at J, with 24 bases between. CDR3: CASSFSSGGGQRSGNTIYF. The CDR3 DNA reads as TGCGCCAGCAGCTTCTCCTCCGGGGGGGGGCAACGGAGTGGAAACACCATATATTTT.

This chain joins TRBV5-1 and TRBJ1-1; D is perhaps TRBD1 (6 bases). The CDR3 spans 14 residues. Trimming cost V 0 bases and J 5 bases, with 11 bases left between them. Germline V gene lookup returns CDR1 SGHRS and CDR2 YFSETQ. CDR3 nucleotide sequence: TGCGCCAGCAGCTTGGATGGGGGCGAGACTGAAGCTTTCTTT. Translation: CASSLDGGETEAFF.

The gene calls are TRBV7-2 and TRBJ2-3, with TRBD2 identical over 7 bases. CDR3 length equals 15 residues. Trimming removed 5 bases from V and 3 bases from J; junction bases left unmatched: 8. Germline CDR1 is SGHTA and CDR2 is FQGNSA. This CDR3 reads CASSPRASGTDTQYF. In DNA form, the CDR3 reads TGTGCCAGCAGCCCCAGGGCTAGCGGTACAGATACGCAGTATTTT.

The CDR3 is CASSFSPGANVLTF. The CDR3 nucleotides read TGCGCCAGCAGCTTCTCCCCTGGGGCCAACGTCCTGACTTTC. The chain uses TRBV5-1 and TRBJ2-6; D gene uncertain. Germline CDR1 reads SGHRS; CDR2 reads YFSETQ. Between the trimmed V and J ends, which lost 2 bases and 2 bases, there was a span of 5 bases. This CDR3 has 14 amino acids.

The genes are TRBV6-1 and TRBJ1-6, with 11 nucleotides matching TRBD1. The V gene end was trimmed by 5 bases and the J gene end by 8 bases; junction bases not matched to a gene: 5. The CDR3 length is 15 residues. Germline loops: CDR1 MNHNS, CDR2 SASEGT. CDR3 protein: CASSLWGQGDSPLHF. As DNA, the CDR3 is TGTGCCAGCAGTCTATGGGGACAGGGGGATTCACCCCTCCACTTT.

The chain employs TRBV13 and TRBJ2-7, with a weak D call TRBD2 (6 bases). V was pared by 10 bases and J by 1 base, with 20 bases between. Germline V gene lookup returns CDR1 PRHDT and CDR2 FYEKMQ (reference sequence). This CDR3 contains 15 residues. CDR3 sequence (DNA): TGTGCCACCCGGGGGTTCAGGTCCTTATCCTACGAGCAGTACTTC. This sequence encodes CATRGFRSLSYEQYF.

For the CDR3, the DNA is TGTGCCAGCAGCCAAGCGGAGCGCGGGGGGCGGTCCAATGAGCAGTTCTTC. Translated, it gives CASSQAERGGRSNEQFF. The chain joins TRBV4-2 to TRBJ2-1; 8 nucleotides align to TRBD2. The CDR3 runs to 17 residues. Germline V gene sequence: CDR1 LGHNA, CDR2 YNFKEQ. J lost 6 bases, V lost 1 base, and 11 bases had no gene match.

The V gene is TRBV4-3, the J gene TRBJ1-6; no firm D call. The V end lost 0 bases, the J end lost 7 bases, and 10 bases lay between the germline ends. The CDR3 loop spans 15 amino acids. Per the germline V gene, CDR1 is LGHNA and CDR2 is YSLEER. CDR3 protein: CASSQDPLSNSPLHF. CDR3 DNA sequence: TGCGCCAGCAGCCAAGATCCACTCTCCAATTCACCCCTCCACTTT.